The clone carrying this T cell receptor (beta chain) occurred many times. This sample is drawn from a study of metastatic and nonmetastatic thyroid tumors. Study information: A comparison of repertoires was made across blood and tumor or nodule tissue from malignant and benign thyroid patients.

Ahead of thyroid surgery, no patient had received treatment of any kind. In the original processing: A papillary thyroid cancer distant-metastasis classifier was built from CDR3 differences across clinicopathological groups. TCRdb re-analyzed the PCR reads through MiXCR. For this entry, the V and J calls and clone size follow TCRdb and not the study's own pipeline. The table records roughly 90,000 clones, more than 12% of them present only once. Germline CDR1 reads SGHDN; CDR2 reads FVKESK. This CDR3 spans 14 amino acids. Trimming removed 1 base at V and 4 bases at J, with 10 bases between. The sequence came from a female donor with papillary thyroid cancer or a benign thyroid nodule (not recorded which). Some clones in this sample may be carry-over from other donors' samples. Material: blood. This rearrangement joins TRBV14 to TRBJ1-1; possibly TRBD1 for D (6 bases). The CDR3, as DNA: TGTGCCAGCAGCCAAGTAAGGGGGGGCACTGAAGCTTTCTTT. Its translation is CASSQVRGGTEAFF.